The 20 T cell receptor beta chains reported below all come from one sample, sequenced in a study of blood T cell repertoires in COVID-19. Only in-frame clones appear in the TCRdb table, and some are missing; sequencing was by immunoSEQ multiplex PCR. Counted here are roughly 220,000 clones, 84% occurring once; the ten biggest clones make up approximately 6.5%. The sample consisted of PBMCs or T cells enriched from blood (not recorded which). These receptors originate from a woman aged 40 to 50 who had recovered from COVID-19.

The V call is TRBV3-1 (or the pseudogene TRBV3-2), the J call TRBJ1-1, with 8 bases matching TRBD1. Germline V gene data show CDR1 as LGHDT and CDR2 as YNNKEL (reference sequence). This CDR3 has 17 residues. V was clipped by 9 bases and J by 0 bases; unmatched bases: 15. The CDR3 DNA reads TGTGCCAGAGAAAGATGCGGGACAGGAACCATGAACACTGAAGCTTTCTTT. It specifies CARERCGTGTMNTEAFF.

CDR3 sequence reads: CASSSRKRAGGSKNIQYF. CDR3 bases: TGTGCCAGCAGCAGCCGGAAGCGGGCGGGAGGGAGCAAAAACATTCAGTACTTC. The V call is TRBV21-1, the J call TRBJ2-4; the table's D call TRBD2 went unverified against the DNA. TRBV21-1 represents a pseudogene. This CDR3 is built from 18 residues.

The chain links TRBV18 to TRBJ1-5; 9 bases align to TRBD1. The CDR3 is made up of 14 amino acids. J lost 6 bases, V lost 6 bases, and 6 bases had no gene match. Germline lookup yields CDR1 KGHSH and CDR2 LQKENI. This CDR3 reads CASSRQGEGQPQHF. CDR3 in DNA: TGTGCCAGCTCTCGACAGGGGGAAGGTCAGCCCCAGCATTTT. Full variable domain (remainder filled in from reference TRBV18 and TRBJ1-5): NAGVMQNPRHLVRRRGQEARLRCSPMKGHSHVYWYRQLPEEGLKFMVYLQKENIIDESGMPKERFSAEFPKEGPSILRIQQVVRGDSAAYFCASSRQGEGQPQHFGDGTRLSIL.

This clone was picked up a small number of times. The gene calls are TRBV18 and TRBJ2-6; 8 bases are a match to TRBD1. This CDR3 has 19 residues. The germline V gene has CDR1 KGHSH and CDR2 LQKENI. Trimming at V came to 3 bases and at J to 0 bases, leaving 10 bases not matched to a gene. CDR3 nucleotide sequence: TGTGCCAGCTCACCTTACAGGGGGGCCTCAAGCTCTGGGGCCAACGTCCTGACTTTC. Protein: CASSPYRGASSSGANVLTF. Looking up the rest from reference TRBV18 and TRBJ2-6 gives the full variable domain: NAGVMQNPRHLVRRRGQEARLRCSPMKGHSHVYWYRQLPEEGLKFMVYLQKENIIDESGMPKERFSAEFPKEGPSILRIQQVVRGDSAAYFCASSPYRGASSSGANVLTFGAGSRLTVL.

This clone was recorded once. The V and J genes are TRBV6-5 and TRBJ1-2, with 7 nucleotides matching TRBD1. J gave up 14 bases and V 2 bases, and 11 bases lay outside the gene matches. The CDR3 extends over 13 amino acids. Germline CDR1 and CDR2: MNHEY and SVGAGI. CDR3 amino acids: CASSYSRQGADTF. The CDR3 coding sequence is TGTGCCAGCAGTTACAGCCGACAGGGAGCAGATACCTTC.

The chain carries TRBV7-2 and TRBJ2-1; 10 nucleotides agree with TRBD2. Per germline, CDR1 SGHTA and CDR2 FQGNSA. Germline trimming cut 3 bases from V and 4 bases from J; bases unmatched to any gene: 9. This CDR3 spans 17 amino acids. The chain's CDR3 is CASSFGLAATSYNEQFF. For the CDR3, the DNA is TGTGCCAGCAGCTTCGGACTAGCGGCGACAAGTTACAATGAGCAGTTCTTC.

This chain connects TRBV20-1 to TRBJ2-1; 9 bases are shared with TRBD1. CDR3 length: 11 residues. CDR1 and CDR2 (germline): DFQATT, SNEGSKA (reference sequence). CDR3 region: CSYYQDRGWFF. The CDR3 DNA is TGCTCCTATTACCAGGACAGGGGTTGGTTCTTC.

CDR3 sequence: CASSEGGRGLSSYNEQFF. The CDR3 DNA reads TGTGCCAGCAGTGAAGGGGGCAGGGGGCTGTCCTCCTACAATGAGCAGTTCTTC. The rearrangement uses TRBV6-1 and TRBJ2-1; 8 nucleotides agree with TRBD1. CDR1 and CDR2 from the germline V gene are MNHNS and SASEGT. The CDR3 runs to 18 residues. V trimming: 1 base; J trimming: 0 bases; junction bases outside the gene matches: 8.

V is TRBV5-1 and J is TRBJ2-3, with TRBD2 matching over 10 bases. Germline V gives CDR1 SGHRS, CDR2 YFSETQ. This CDR3 spans 16 amino acids. Trimming removed 0 bases from V and 5 bases from J; junction bases left unmatched: 6. CDR3 nucleotides: TGCGCCAGCAGCTTGGAACTAGCGGGAAAGATAGATACGCAGTATTTT. The encoded protein is CASSLELAGKIDTQYF.

The V call is TRBV7-9, the J call TRBJ2-1, with TRBD2 matching over 9 bases. The ends lost 6 bases at V and 5 bases at J; junction bases unmatched: 5. This CDR3 comprises 14 residues. Germline V gene lookup returns CDR1 SEHNR and CDR2 FQNEAQ (reference sequence). CDR3 nucleotide sequence: TGTGCCAGCAGTGATAGGACTAGCGACAATGAGCAGTTCTTC. Amino acids: CASSDRTSDNEQFF.

CDR3 region: CASTRRQETGELFF. CDR3 DNA: TGCGCCAGCACGAGGAGACAGGAGACCGGGGAGCTGTTTTTT. The chain uses TRBV5-1 and TRBJ2-2; D is possibly TRBD1 (6 bases). V lost 6 bases and J lost 5, with 14 bases in between. Germline-derived CDR1 and CDR2 are SGHRS and YFSETQ. CDR3 size: 14 residues. Full variable domain (remainder filled in from reference TRBV5-1 and TRBJ2-2): KAGVTQTPRYLIKTRGQQVTLSCSPISGHRSVSWYQQTPGQGLQFLFEYFSETQRNKGNFPGRFSGRQFSNSRSEMNVSTLELGDSALYLCASTRRQETGELFFGEGSRLTVL.

CDR3 sequence: CASSQSGRYTDTQYF. The DNA of the CDR3 is TGCGCCAGCTCCCAAAGCGGGCGTTACACAGATACGCAGTATTTT. The V gene is TRBV4-1, the J gene TRBJ2-3; a weak D match, TRBD2 (6 bases). The CDR3 totals 15 residues. V was pared by 8 bases and J by 2 bases, with 17 bases between. The V gene's germline CDR1 is MGHRA and CDR2 YSYEKL.

This chain links TRBV27 with TRBJ2-7; D remains ambiguous. The CDR3 sequence is 14 residues long. Germline CDR1 reads MNHEY; CDR2 reads SMNVEV (reference sequence). The V end was cut by 5 bases, the J end by 9 bases, with 20 bases between. The CDR3 spells CASSTYPAVSWQYF. The CDR3 bases are TGTGCCAGCAGTACCTACCCGGCGGTCTCGTGGCAGTACTTC.

This clone appeared a few times. J is TRBJ1-2 and V is TRBV6-2 or TRBV6-3; 7 bases line up with TRBD1. Germline CDR1 MNHEY, CDR2 SVGEGT. V lost 5 bases to trimming and J lost 2 bases; unmatched junction nucleotides: 11. CDR3 size: 16 residues. CDR3 bases: TGTGCCAGCAGTCGTATCGCCGGGACAGAGAACTATGGCTACACCTTC. Its translation is CASSRIAGTENYGYTF.

The chain employs TRBV18 and TRBJ1-6, with TRBD1 as a possible D gene (6 bases). The V and J ends lost 3 bases and 7 bases respectively, with 13 bases between them. CDR1 is KGHSH, CDR2 LQKENI, per germline. CDR3 length: 15 amino acids. The CDR3 here is CASSPGHSPNSPLHF. The CDR3 DNA is TGTGCCAGCTCACCGGGACATTCTCCCAATTCACCCCTCCACTTT.

The chain has TRBV4-2 and TRBJ2-7, with TRBD2 identical over 8 bases. There are 15 residues in the CDR3. The junction had 5 bases not matched to a gene; V was cut back by 0 bases and J by 4 bases. Germline V gene data show CDR1 as LGHNA and CDR2 as YNFKEQ. The CDR3: CASSQEAGVTYEQYV. CDR3 nucleotide sequence: TGTGCCAGCAGCCAAGAAGCGGGAGTAACGTACGAGCAGTACGTC.

The V and J genes are TRBV18 and TRBJ2-3, with a tentative D call TRBD2 (5 bases). Per germline, CDR1 KGHSH and CDR2 LQKENI. This CDR3 contains 19 residues. The germline V and J ends were trimmed by 4 bases and 2 bases, with 25 bases remaining between them. CDR3 in amino acids: CASSRTSGILTSSTDTQYF. Written as DNA, the CDR3 is TGTGCCAGCTCACGGACTTCGGGGATACTCACCTCCTCCACAGATACGCAGTATTTT.

The chain links TRBV29-1 to TRBJ2-1; D is ambiguous. The germline gives CDR1 SQVTM, CDR2 ANQGSEA. V was pared by 7 bases and J by 0 bases, with 16 bases between. The CDR3 length is 15 residues. The DNA for the CDR3 is TGCAGCGCCAGACTCCTTTCAAGCTCCTACAATGAGCAGTTCTTC. Residues: CSARLLSSSYNEQFF.

The V and J genes are TRBV4-1 and TRBJ1-1, with TRBD1 identical over 7 bases. The CDR3 covers 15 residues. Unmatched junction bases numbered 2, after V lost 0 bases and J lost 1 base. In germline, CDR1 is MGHRA, CDR2 YSYEKL. The CDR3: CASSQDRTGNTEAFF. Here the CDR3 DNA reads TGCGCCAGCAGCCAAGATCGGACAGGGAACACTGAAGCTTTCTTT.

The chain is built from TRBV27 and TRBJ2-1; 9 positions match TRBD2. Germline V gene lookup returns CDR1 MNHEY and CDR2 SMNVEV (reference sequence). Trimming took 4 bases from V and 2 from J; bases not matched to a gene: 12. There are 18 residues in the CDR3. CDR3 amino acids: CASSWGSIAGVAYNEQFF. CDR3 sequence (DNA): TGTGCCAGCAGTTGGGGGTCCATAGCGGGAGTCGCCTACAATGAGCAGTTCTTC.